This T cell receptor (beta chain) is drawn from a study of T-cell reconstitution after alpha-beta-depleted transplantation in children. Unique molecular identifiers were used in preparing the TCRbeta library. TCRdb used MiXCR to reprocess the PCR reads, holding one entry per CDR3 protein. This table holds about 580,000 distinct CDR3 sequences, more than 20% found once. This clonotype was counted only a few times. The target antigen is unknown. General study points: About two months after transplant, alpha-beta T cells reportedly came from several hundred expanded graft clones. T-cell counts and diversity at one year following transplant were attributed mainly to newly produced T cells. Some patients' high day-60 TCRbeta diversity was traced to surviving recipient T cells and thymic progenitors.

The CDR3 contains 15 residues. The V and J ends lost 5 bases and 0 bases, in that order; junction bases with no gene match: 5. This TCR derives from a boy younger than two who had a stem cell transplant for acute myeloid leukemia, so the T cells may come from the graft donor. The sequencing used PBMCs, mostly from graft donor cells, collected 360 days after TCRalphabeta/CD19-depleted stem cell transplant. V gene TRBV12-3 or TRBV12-4 combines with J gene TRBJ2-7, with 9 bases aligning to TRBD1. CDR3 region: CASSQTGGLSYEQYF. CDR3 DNA sequence: TGTGCCAGCAGTCAGACAGGGGGACTCTCCTACGAGCAGTACTTC.